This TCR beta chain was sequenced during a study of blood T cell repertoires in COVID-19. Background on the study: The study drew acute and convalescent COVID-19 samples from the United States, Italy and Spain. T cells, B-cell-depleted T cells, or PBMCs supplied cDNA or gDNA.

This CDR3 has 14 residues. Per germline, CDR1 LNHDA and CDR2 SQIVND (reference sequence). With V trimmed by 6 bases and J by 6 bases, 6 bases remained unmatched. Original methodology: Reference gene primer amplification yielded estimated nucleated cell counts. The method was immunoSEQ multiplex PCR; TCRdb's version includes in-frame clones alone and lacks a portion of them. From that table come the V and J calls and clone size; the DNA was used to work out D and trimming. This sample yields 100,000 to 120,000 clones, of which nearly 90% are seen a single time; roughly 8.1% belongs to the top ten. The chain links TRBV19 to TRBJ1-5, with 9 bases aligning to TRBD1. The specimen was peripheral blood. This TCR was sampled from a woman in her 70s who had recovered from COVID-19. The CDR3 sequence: CASRGRDRVQPQHF. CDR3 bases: TGTGCCAGTAGGGGCCGGGACAGGGTTCAGCCCCAGCATTTT.